This TCR beta chain was obtained from a study of T cells expressing NK-cell markers. Concerning this clonotype itself: Its cognate antigen is unknown.

Germline V lookup: CDR1 MGHDK, CDR2 SYGVNS. This CDR3 contains 14 residues. UMIs accompanied the 5'RACE template switching by which TCR beta cDNA was made. No DNA is given; TCRdb re-called the 5' RACE reads and lists each CDR3 protein once. The sample's table shows fewer than 300,000 distinct CDR3 sequences. Study-level findings and limits: Whether expanded NKG2C+ T cell clones were HCMV-specific remained unclear.

The sequenced sample was blood T cells: a sorted CD56 or NKG2C T cell subset, CD4+ or CD8+ T cells, or bulk PBMC T cells (not recorded which). The J gene is TRBJ2-7, the V gene TRBV25-1; with no DNA, the TCRdb D assignment of TRBD1 cannot be verified. The TCR comes from a woman between 18 and 69 years old in good health. The CDR3 spells CASSPSQTINEQYF.